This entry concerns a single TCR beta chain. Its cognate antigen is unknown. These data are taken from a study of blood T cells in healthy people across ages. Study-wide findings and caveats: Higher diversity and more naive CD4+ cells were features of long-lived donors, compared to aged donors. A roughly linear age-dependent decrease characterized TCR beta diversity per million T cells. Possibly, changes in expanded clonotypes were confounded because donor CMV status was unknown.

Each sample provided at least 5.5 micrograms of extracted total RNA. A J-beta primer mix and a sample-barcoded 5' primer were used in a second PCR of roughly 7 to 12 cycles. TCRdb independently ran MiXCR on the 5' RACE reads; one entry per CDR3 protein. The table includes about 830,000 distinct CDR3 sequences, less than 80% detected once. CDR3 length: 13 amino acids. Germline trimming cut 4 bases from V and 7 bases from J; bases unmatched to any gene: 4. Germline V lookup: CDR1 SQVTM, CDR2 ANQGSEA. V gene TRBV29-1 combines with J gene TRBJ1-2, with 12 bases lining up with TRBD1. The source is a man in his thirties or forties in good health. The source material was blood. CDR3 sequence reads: CSVGDRGHGGYTF. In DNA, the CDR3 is TGCAGCGTTGGGGACAGGGGGCACGGTGGCTACACCTTC. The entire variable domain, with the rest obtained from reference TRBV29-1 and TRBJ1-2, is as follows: SAVISQKPSRDICQRGTSLTIQCQVDSQVTMMFWYRQQPGQSLTLIATANQGSEATYESGFVIDKFPISRPNLTFSTLTVSNMSPEDSSIYLCSVGDRGHGGYTFGSGTRLTVV.